The 12 T cell receptor beta chains below all came from one sample that was sequenced in a study of shared clonotypes between healthy human individuals. Data came from immunoSEQ multiplex PCR; TCRdb stores just in-frame clones and leaves some out. The sample has 900,000 to 1,200,000 clones, approximately 80% seen once. Sequenced sample: memory CD4+ T cells from PBMCs. Sample subset: CD45RA-negative fraction. The receptor source for this set is a man aged 18 to 30 in good health. Some clones in this sample may be carry-over from other donors' samples.

The chain is built from TRBV4-2 and TRBJ2-2; 7 bases line up with TRBD1. The germline V gene has CDR1 LGHNA and CDR2 YNFKEQ. CDR3 size: 17 residues. V was clipped by 0 bases and J by 4 bases; unmatched bases: 8. The CDR3 DNA is TGTGCCAGCAGCCAAGAAGTGGACAGGCGAGGCACCGGGGAGCTGTTTTTT. It translates to CASSQEVDRRGTGELFF.

Remarks on this clone: The sample has other DNA sequences that encode this CDR3 too. This chain connects TRBV28 to TRBJ1-2; TRBD1 might be the D (5 bases). Trimming stripped 3 bases from V and 2 bases from J, with 7 bases between. Germline V lookup: CDR1 MDHEN, CDR2 SYDVKM. CDR3 size: 13 residues. CDR3 DNA: TGTGCCAGCAGTTTGCCAGGGAACTATGGCTACACCTTC. Encoded protein: CASSLPGNYGYTF.

About this clone: Distinct nucleotide sequences in the sample also encode this CDR3. CDR3 sequence: CAWGRVGAPGGETQYF. The CDR3 nucleotides are TGTGCCTGGGGACGGGTGGGGGCGCCTGGAGGTGAGACCCAGTACTTC. V gene TRBV30 combines with J gene TRBJ2-5, with TRBD1 as a possible D gene (6 bases). The CDR3 length is 16 residues. The ends were cut back, 5 bases at V and 5 bases at J, with 24 bases in the middle. Germline lookup yields CDR1 GTSNPN and CDR2 SVGIG (reference sequence).

The chain recombines TRBV19 with TRBJ2-3; 7 bases map to TRBD1. V shed 10 bases, J shed 1 base, and the junction held 8 bases outside the gene matches. Germline loops: CDR1 LNHDA, CDR2 SQIVND (reference sequence). This CDR3 has 14 residues. Written as DNA, the CDR3 is TGTGCCACACCCCCTGACAGGGGCACAGATACGCAGTATTTT. As protein: CATPPDRGTDTQYF.

The J gene is TRBJ2-3, the V gene TRBV2; possible D gene TRBD1, 6 bases. With 6 bases removed from V and 3 bases from J, the gap between germline ends came to 10 bases. This CDR3 spans 13 amino acids. Germline CDR1 SNHLY, CDR2 FYNNEI. DNA of the CDR3: TGTGCCAGCAGGGACAGAAGAACAGATACGCAGTATTTT. This gives the protein CASRDRRTDTQYF.

The V gene is TRBV6-5, the J gene TRBJ2-1, with 9 bases aligning to TRBD1. The CDR3 consists of 15 residues. The V and J ends lost 2 bases and 4 bases, in that order; junction bases with no gene match: 3. Germline lookup yields CDR1 MNHEY and CDR2 SVGAGI. CDR3 coding DNA: TGTGCCAGCAGTTACCGAGGGACAGGGTACAATGAGCAGTTCTTC. Encoded protein: CASSYRGTGYNEQFF.

This chain uses TRBV5-4 with TRBJ1-2; D is unclear. Germline V gene data show CDR1 as SGHNT and CDR2 as YYREEE (reference sequence). V was cut by 4 bases and J by 4 bases, with 17 bases left in between. This CDR3 contains 15 residues. Here the CDR3 DNA reads TGTGCCAGCAGCCAACCCGGACCGAGAAGCTATGGCTACACCTTC. The encoded protein is CASSQPGPRSYGYTF.

This rearrangement joins TRBV5-1 to TRBJ2-3; 9 bases are shared with TRBD2. The CDR3 consists of 15 residues. J was trimmed by 5 bases and V by 4 bases; bases with no gene match: 8. From germline, CDR1 is SGHRS and CDR2 YFSETQ. CDR3 coding DNA: TGCGCCAGCAGCCGTCGGACTAGCGATCAAGATACGCAGTATTTT. Protein sequence: CASSRRTSDQDTQYF.

The chain joins TRBV28 to TRBJ2-5, with D unresolved. The end of the DNA is better explained by TRBJ2-7, so the J call may be wrong. Germline V gives CDR1 MDHEN, CDR2 SYDVKM. This CDR3 spans 15 amino acids. CDR3 DNA: TGTGCCAGCAGTGTTCCCCGGCCGCGATCCTACGAGCAGTACTTC. Translated: CASSVPRPRSYEQYF.

This clone was counted a single time. The rearrangement links TRBV5-6 to TRBJ1-5; 8 bases are a match to TRBD1. The germline V gene encodes CDR1 SGHDT and CDR2 YYEEEE. V was pared by 1 base and J by 6 bases, with 3 bases of the junction left unmatched. The CDR3 spans 14 residues. This chain's CDR3 is CASSLFTGGQPQHF. The CDR3 region has the DNA TGTGCCAGCAGCTTGTTTACAGGGGGTCAGCCCCAGCATTTT.

This clone showed up just once. The chain recombines TRBV5-1 with TRBJ2-7; 14 bases line up with TRBD2. With 5 bases clipped from V and 3 bases from J, the junction kept 16 bases outside the gene matches. The germline V gene has CDR1 SGHRS and CDR2 YFSETQ. The CDR3 spans 19 residues. The CDR3 spells CASRPMPGLAGVGGYEQYF. CDR3 coding DNA: TGCGCCAGCAGACCGATGCCGGGACTAGCGGGAGTGGGGGGCTACGAGCAGTACTTC.

The chain combines TRBV5-4 with TRBJ2-1; the match to TRBD2 covers 12 bases. Germline V CDR1 and CDR2: SGHNT, YYREEE (reference sequence). After removal of 4 bases from V and 1 base from J, the junction contained 12 bases not matched to a gene. This CDR3 comprises 19 residues. The CDR3 protein is CASSGGLAGSPRSYNEQFF. DNA for the CDR3: TGTGCCAGCAGCGGAGGACTAGCGGGATCCCCAAGGTCCTACAATGAGCAGTTCTTC.